These T cell receptor beta chains were read from a single sample in a study of Graves' ophthalmopathy and Graves' hyperthyroidism. One entry per CDR3 protein, called by TCRdb with MiXCR from the multiplex PCR reads. The profile shows over a million distinct CDR3 sequences, about 40% of them singletons. Sample: peripheral blood or thyroid tissue (not recorded which). These receptors were taken from an adult man with Graves' hyperthyroidism. Both conserved end residues are part of each CDR3. A D gene is named only where the DNA matches it firmly. Expanded clones get a size class; other rows say once, few or many, or leave the size out.

CDR3 protein,CDR3 DNA,D gene,J gene,V gene,clone size
CSVGDFISGEQYF,TGCAGCGTTGGGGACTTCATCTCGGGGGAGCAGTACTTC,-,TRBJ2-7,TRBV29-1,-
CASSWRQAVYEQYF,TGTGCCAGCAGTTGGCGACAGGCCGTCTACGAGCAGTACTTC,-,TRBJ2-7,TRBV2,many
CASSLAAFEQPQHF,TGTGCCAGCAGCTTAGCGGCTTTCGAGCAGCCCCAGCATTTT,-,TRBJ1-5,TRBV7-8,many
CSVLASTNEKLFF,TGCAGCGTTTTGGCGTCAACTAATGAAAAACTGTTTTTT,-,TRBJ1-4,TRBV29-1,many
CASSPGQGAFPETQYF,TGCGCCAGCAGCCCGGGACAGGGGGCATTTCCAGAGACCCAGTACTTC,TRBD1,TRBJ2-5,TRBV5-1,few
CASSPRLAGVWETQYF,TGTGCCAGCTCTCCGAGACTAGCGGGAGTCTGGGAGACCCAGTACTTC,TRBD2,TRBJ2-5,TRBV7-9,many
CASSLIWTGGHQETQYF,TGTGCCAGCAGTCTAATTTGGACAGGGGGTCACCAAGAGACCCAGTACTTC,TRBD1,TRBJ2-5,TRBV10-3,-
CASSLQTANTEAFF,TGCGCCAGCAGCCTCCAGACAGCTAACACTGAAGCTTTCTTT,-,TRBJ1-1,TRBV5-1,many
CASSLAGQGAAETQYF,TGTGCCAGCAGTTTAGCGGGACAGGGGGCTGCGGAGACCCAGTACTTC,TRBD1,TRBJ2-5,TRBV12-3/TRBV12-4,many
CASSITVGRLNTEAFF,TGTGCCAGTAGTATAACTGTGGGGCGGCTGAACACTGAAGCTTTCTTT,-,TRBJ1-1,TRBV19,many
CASKTLGRTYEQYF,TGTGCCAGCAAGACCTTAGGCAGAACCTACGAGCAGTACTTC,-,TRBJ2-7,TRBV10-3,-
CASSQGLAGVEETQYF,TGTGCCAGCAGCCAAGGTCTAGCGGGAGTAGAAGAGACCCAGTACTTC,TRBD2,TRBJ2-5,TRBV3-1,few
CASSLQGALSNQPQHF,TGTGCCAGCAGCTTACAGGGCGCTCTGAGCAATCAGCCCCAGCATTTT,-,TRBJ1-5,TRBV7-2,-
CAWNPDRRSPLHF,TGTGCCTGGAACCCGGACAGACGGTCACCCCTCCACTTT,-,TRBJ1-6,TRBV30,-
CATSRDSGHGSGADTQYF,TGTGCCACCAGCAGAGATTCAGGGCACGGATCAGGGGCAGATACGCAGTATTTT,-,TRBJ2-3,TRBV15,-
CASSLSAPYTGELFF,TGTGCCAGCAGCTTAAGTGCCCCCTACACCGGGGAGCTGTTTTTT,-,TRBJ2-2,TRBV7-3,few
CATSDLIRNYGYTF,TGTGCCACCAGTGATTTGATCAGGAACTATGGCTACACCTTC,-,TRBJ1-2,TRBV24-1,-
CATSGQVDSNQPQHF,TGTGCCACCAGCGGGCAGGTCGATAGCAATCAGCCCCAGCATTTT,-,TRBJ1-5,TRBV10-3,many
CASSLDRIISGANVLTF,TGTGCCAGCAGCCTTGACAGAATCATCTCTGGGGCCAACGTCCTGACTTTC,-,TRBJ2-6,TRBV2,-
CASSYGPSAGNTIYF,TGTGCCAGCAGCTACGGACCTTCCGCTGGAAACACCATATATTTT,-,TRBJ1-3,TRBV7-9,many
CASRSGRGRETQYF,TGTGCCAGCAGAAGCGGCCGGGGGAGGGAGACCCAGTACTTC,-,TRBJ2-5,TRBV7-3,-
CASRTGGANTGELFF,TGTGCCAGCAGGACAGGGGGCGCGAACACCGGGGAGCTGTTTTTT,TRBD1,TRBJ2-2,TRBV6-2/TRBV6-3,-
CASSLVTLDGYTF,TGTGCCAGCAGCTTAGTGACCTTGGATGGCTACACCTTC,-,TRBJ1-2,TRBV7-8,-
CASSYAGTGEAFF,TGTGCCAGCAGTTACGCCGGGACAGGGGAAGCTTTCTTT,TRBD1,TRBJ1-1,TRBV6-5,many
CASSVSGVYEQYF,TGTGCCAGCAGCGTTTCAGGGGTCTACGAGCAGTACTTC,-,TRBJ2-7,TRBV7-6,-
CASSRAVVSNQPQHF,TGTGCCAGCAGCCGGGCGGTTGTGAGCAATCAGCCCCAGCATTTT,-,TRBJ1-5,TRBV2,few
CASSLDGQRQETQYF,TGTGCCAGCAGCTTAGACGGACAAAGACAAGAGACCCAGTACTTC,-,TRBJ2-5,TRBV7-9,-